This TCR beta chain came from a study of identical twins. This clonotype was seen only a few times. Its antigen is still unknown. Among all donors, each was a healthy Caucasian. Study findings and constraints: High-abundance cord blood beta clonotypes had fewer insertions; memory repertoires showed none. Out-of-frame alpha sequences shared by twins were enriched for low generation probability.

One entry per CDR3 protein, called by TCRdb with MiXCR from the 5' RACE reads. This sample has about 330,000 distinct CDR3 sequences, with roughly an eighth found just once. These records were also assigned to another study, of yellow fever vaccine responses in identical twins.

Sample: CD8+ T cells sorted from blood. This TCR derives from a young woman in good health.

CDR3 bases: TGCGCCAGCAGCCAAGACCACTCTGGGGCCAACGTCCTGACTTTC. Translated: CASSQDHSGANVLTF. V is TRBV4-1 and J is TRBJ2-6; D is ambiguous. The germline V gene encodes CDR1 MGHRA and CDR2 YSYEKL. V lost 0 bases, J lost 0 bases, and 3 bases lay in between. The CDR3 sequence is 15 residues long.